These 27 T cell receptor beta chains were all obtained from the same sample, sequenced in a study of spatial heterogeneity in lung cancer. TCRdb recomputed calls from the 5' RACE reads with MiXCR, one row per CDR3 protein. Altogether fewer than 45,000 distinct CDR3 sequences are present, under 8% being singletons, with the ten largest covering roughly 28%. This sample's time point: sample taken at primary tumor resection. The source was PBMCs, collected at surgery. Every receptor here comes from a female donor with early-stage non-small cell lung cancer.

About this clonotype itself: The junction shows a germline mismatch at one end, possibly a read error. The rearrangement uses TRBV7-2 and TRBJ2-1, with 8 nucleotides matching TRBD2. The CDR3 is made up of 11 amino acids. Germline lookup yields CDR1 SGHTA and CDR2 FQGNSA. In DNA form, the CDR3 reads TGTGCCAGCAGCTTATACGGTAGCGGGGCCTTC. Translating gives CASSLYGSGAF. The full variable domain, completed using reference TRBV7-2 and TRBJ2-1, is GAGVSQSPSNKVTEKGKDVELRCDPISGHTALYWYRQSLGQGLEFLIYFQGNSAPDKSGLPSDRFSAERTGGSVSTLTIQRTQQEDSAVYLCASSLYGSGAFGPGTRLTVL.

This clonotype was counted many times. V and J are TRBV7-8 and TRBJ2-7; D unresolved. The CDR3 has 14 residues. V was cut by 4 bases and J by 5 bases, with 15 bases left in between. The germline gives CDR1 SGHVS, CDR2 FQNEAQ. In nucleotides, the CDR3 is TGTGCCAGCAGCTCTACCGACGCTCACGACGAGCAGTACTTC. Its translation: CASSSTDAHDEQYF. The complete variable domain, with remaining parts taken from reference TRBV7-8 and TRBJ2-7, reads GAGVSQSPRYKVAKRGQDVALRCDPISGHVSLFWYQQALGQGPEFLTYFQNEAQLDKSGLPSDRFFAERPEGSVSTLKIQRTQQEDSAVYLCASSSTDAHDEQYFGPGTRLTVT.

This clonotype came up many times. This sequence joins TRBV6-1 and TRBJ2-7; D ambiguous. V was cut by 7 bases and J by 2 bases, with 6 bases left in between. CDR1 is MNHNS and CDR2 is SASEGT in the germline V gene. The CDR3 contains 11 residues. CDR3 residues: CASTNTYEQYF. The CDR3 DNA reads as TGTGCCAGCACCAACACCTACGAGCAGTACTTC.

The chain carries TRBV20-1 and TRBJ2-1, with D unclear. V was pared by 3 bases and J by 2 bases, with 11 bases between. The CDR3 length is 14 residues. Germline assignment: CDR1 DFQATT and CDR2 SNEGSKA (reference sequence). CDR3 sequence (DNA): TGCAGTGCTAGTGGGCAACTCCCCTACAATGAGCAGTTCTTC. Residues: CSASGQLPYNEQFF.

Ten or more counts support this clonotype. The rearrangement links TRBV9 to TRBJ2-1, with D hard to call. This CDR3 spans 14 amino acids. V lost 3 bases to trimming and J lost 2 bases, with 9 bases between them. CDR1 SGDLS and CDR2 YYNGEE come from the germline V gene. CDR3 loop: CASSGPGAYNEQFF. CDR3 nucleotides: TGTGCCAGCAGCGGCCCCGGCGCCTACAATGAGCAGTTCTTC.

The chain carries TRBV20-1 and TRBJ2-5, with 9 positions matching TRBD2. The CDR3 is made up of 14 amino acids. CDR1 and CDR2 (germline): DFQATT, SNEGSKA (reference sequence). The V gene end was trimmed by 4 bases and the J gene end by 0 bases; junction bases not matched to a gene: 3. CDR3: CSAKRGANQETQYF. In DNA form, the CDR3 reads TGCAGTGCTAAGCGGGGGGCGAACCAAGAGACCCAGTACTTC.

The sample holds many counts of this clonotype. V usage is TRBV28 and J usage is TRBJ2-1, with unresolved D. This CDR3 has 12 residues. V dropped 2 bases and J dropped 9 bases, with 8 bases sitting between them. Germline CDR1 is MDHEN and CDR2 is SYDVKM. Written as DNA, the CDR3 is TGTGCCAGCAGTTTAGAAATCGGTGAGCAGTTCTTC. Translating gives CASSLEIGEQFF.

J is TRBJ2-7 and V is TRBV6-2 or TRBV6-3, with 13 bases fitting TRBD2. Germline lookup yields CDR1 MNHEY and CDR2 SVGEGT. CDR3 length equals 16 residues. Unmatched junction bases numbered 9, after V lost 6 bases and J lost 4 bases. CDR3 loop: CASRHGGTSGTYEQYF. CDR3 nucleotide sequence: TGTGCCAGCAGACATGGGGGGACTAGCGGGACTTACGAGCAGTACTTC.

This clonotype was seen only a few times. The V call is TRBV6-5, the J call TRBJ1-5; D gene ambiguous. The CDR3 is 13 residues long. The germline CDR1 and CDR2 sequences are MNHEY and SVGAGI. Trimming stripped 0 bases from V and 6 bases from J, with 6 bases between. CDR3 in DNA: TGTGCCAGCAGTTACTCGAAGAGTCAGCCCCAGCATTTT. Translated, it gives CASSYSKSQPQHF.

For this clonotype: A read error may produce the germline difference seen at one junction end. This rearrangement joins TRBV15 to TRBJ2-1; 13 bases are shared with TRBD2. The CDR3 runs to 18 residues. CDR1 is LNHNV, CDR2 YYDKDF, per germline (reference sequence). The CDR3 DNA reads as TGTGCCACCAGCGGACCCGGGACTAGCGGGGTCTCCCACAATGAGCAGTTCTTC. It translates to CATSGPGTSGVSHNEQFF.

This clonotype was seen many times. The rearrangement uses TRBV15 and TRBJ2-3; 10 bases are a match to TRBD1. This CDR3 spans 16 amino acids. J was trimmed by 3 bases and V by 1 base; bases with no gene match: 4. Per the germline V gene, CDR1 is LNHNV and CDR2 is YYDKDF (reference sequence). For the CDR3, the DNA is TGTGCCACCAGCAGAGGGGACAGGGGATCAACAGATACGCAGTATTTT. Protein product: CATSRGDRGSTDTQYF.

This clonotype has at least ten counts. The chain links TRBV9 to TRBJ2-2; 8 bases agree with TRBD1. Germline lookup yields CDR1 SGDLS and CDR2 YYNGEE. The CDR3 is 16 residues long. V shed 4 bases and J 3 bases; nucleotides not matched to a gene: 8. CDR3 coding DNA: TGTGCCAGCAGCCCTACGGACAGGGTTGACACCGGGGAGCTGTTTTTT. Translation: CASSPTDRVDTGELFF.

The chain recombines TRBV5-1 with TRBJ2-1; no reliable D call. This CDR3 is built from 14 residues. Trimming left V 7 bases short and J 0 bases short, with 11 bases between. Germline CDR1 SGHRS, CDR2 YFSETQ. The CDR3 protein is CASLPADSYNEQFF. The CDR3 nucleotides are TGCGCCAGCCTACCGGCGGACTCCTACAATGAGCAGTTCTTC.

The table lists this clonotype with many counts. The chain links TRBV9 to TRBJ1-2; D uncertain. Germline values: CDR1 SGDLS, CDR2 YYNGEE. The length of the CDR3 is 14 residues. The V gene lost 0 bases and the J gene lost 9 bases, with 15 bases spanning the gap. The CDR3 DNA is TGTGCCAGCAGCGTAGGTTGGTACCGAGGGAGCTACACCTTC. Residues: CASSVGWYRGSYTF.

The chain employs TRBV3-1 and TRBJ1-2; TRBD1 might be the D (6 bases). Germline CDR1 reads LGHDT; CDR2 reads YNNKEL (reference sequence). This CDR3 has 16 residues. The ends were cut back, 0 bases at V and 3 bases at J, with 14 bases in the middle. The CDR3 DNA follows: TGTGCCAGCAGCCAAGATTCCCAGGGGCGTTACTATGGCTACACCTTC. This encodes CASSQDSQGRYYGYTF.

In this sample, this clonotype turned up a few times. This rearrangement joins TRBV20-1 to TRBJ2-1, with 10 positions matching TRBD1. Trimming at V came to 6 bases and at J to 6 bases, leaving 11 bases not matched to a gene. Germline CDR1 and CDR2: DFQATT and SNEGSKA (reference sequence). The CDR3 totals 15 residues. In DNA form, the CDR3 reads TGCAGTGCCCTCGCGCGGGACAGGGGTGGCAATGAGCAGTTCTTC. Amino acids: CSALARDRGGNEQFF.

V is TRBV20-1 and J is TRBJ2-1; no clear D. This CDR3 region has 15 residues. CDR1 is DFQATT and CDR2 is SNEGSKA in the germline V gene (reference sequence). The V and J ends lost 2 bases and 4 bases respectively, with 15 bases between them. CDR3 protein: CSARNLDRVYNEQFF. The CDR3 DNA reads as TGCAGTGCTAGAAATCTCGATCGGGTTTACAATGAGCAGTTCTTC.

This clonotype has at least ten counts. This sequence joins TRBV27 and TRBJ2-3; D gene uncertain. V lost 3 bases to trimming and J lost 5 bases, with 9 bases between them. Germline lookup yields CDR1 MNHEY and CDR2 SMNVEV (reference sequence). The length of the CDR3 is 13 residues. DNA for the CDR3: TGTGCCAGCAGTTTCGGCAGCTTAGATACGCAGTATTTT. This encodes CASSFGSLDTQYF.

The chain uses TRBV5-1 and TRBJ1-4, with D hard to call. This CDR3 region has 14 residues. CDR1 and CDR2 (germline): SGHRS, YFSETQ. V was trimmed by 5 bases and J by 3 bases, leaving 11 bases between them. This chain's CDR3 is CASRRDPANEKLFF. As DNA, the CDR3 is TGCGCCAGCAGGAGGGATCCGGCTAATGAAAAACTGTTTTTT.

This clonotype was picked up many times. The rearrangement links TRBV7-9 to TRBJ2-5; tentatively, D is TRBD1 or TRBD2 (5 bases each). V shed 3 bases and J shed 2 bases, with 16 bases lying between them. Germline V lookup: CDR1 SEHNR, CDR2 FQNEAQ (reference sequence). The CDR3 consists of 16 residues. CDR3 sequence: CASSFPGMGVQETQYF. The CDR3 DNA sequence: TGTGCCAGCAGCTTTCCCGGGATGGGGGTACAAGAGACCCAGTACTTC.

This clonotype was counted between two and nine times. The rearrangement joins TRBV6-1 to TRBJ1-1; TRBD1 agrees at 8 bases. The length of the CDR3 is 14 residues. Losses at the gene ends were 6 bases for V and 1 base for J; bases not matched to a gene: 4. From germline, CDR1 is MNHNS and CDR2 SASEGT. CDR3 DNA: TGTGCCAGCAGACACAGGGGGGGGAACACTGAAGCTTTCTTT. This gives the protein CASRHRGGNTEAFF.

In this sample, this clonotype turned up many times. The chain has TRBV6-2 or TRBV6-3 and TRBJ2-1, with D maybe TRBD1 (6 bases). The CDR3 covers 16 residues. V lost 5 bases and J 8 bases, leaving 22 bases between the germline ends. CDR1 and CDR2 from the germline V gene are MNHEY and SVGEGT. This chain's CDR3 is CASSTSGTRWVYEQFF. The CDR3 nucleotides are TGTGCCAGCAGTACCTCCGGGACAAGGTGGGTGTATGAGCAGTTCTTC.

This clonotype was picked up many times. The genes are TRBV29-1 and TRBJ1-1; tentative D call: TRBD1 (6 bases). V was trimmed by 4 bases and J by 6 bases, leaving 12 bases between them. This CDR3 region has 12 residues. CDR1 and CDR2 (germline): SQVTM, ANQGSEA. The CDR3 nucleotides are TGCAGCGTTGGTGGGGAGGGGGCTGAAGCTTTCTTT. Residues: CSVGGEGAEAFF.

The chain uses TRBV14 and TRBJ1-1, with 9 positions matching TRBD1. The CDR3 is 15 amino acids. Trimming at V came to 3 bases and at J to 4 bases, leaving 6 bases not matched to a gene. The germline V gene encodes CDR1 SGHDN and CDR2 FVKESK. CDR3 amino acids: CASSHFTGGSTEAFF. Written as DNA, the CDR3 is TGTGCCAGCAGCCATTTTACAGGGGGCAGCACTGAAGCTTTCTTT. Based on the CDR3 plus reference TRBV14 and TRBJ1-1, the full variable domain is EAGVTQFPSHSVIEKGQTVTLRCDPISGHDNLYWYRRVMGKEIKFLLHFVKESKQDESGMPNNRFLAERTGGTYSTLKVQPAELEDSGVYFCASSHFTGGSTEAFFGQGTRLTVV.

In its sample, this clonotype was seen many times. The rearrangement uses TRBV5-8 and TRBJ2-7, with 8 bases identical to TRBD1. Germline V lookup: CDR1 SGHTS, CDR2 YDEGEE. Trimming cost V 4 bases and J 7 bases; bases outside gene matches: 4. This CDR3 has 12 residues. The CDR3 DNA reads TGTGCCAGCAGCCTTTGGGACAGGGAGCAGTACTTC. It encodes CASSLWDREQYF.

This clonotype came up many times. The chain links TRBV7-2 to TRBJ1-5; D unclear. Germline values: CDR1 SGHTA, CDR2 FQGNSA. The CDR3 has 13 residues. V lost 5 bases and J 5 bases, leaving 10 bases between the germline ends. For the CDR3, the DNA is TGTGCCAGCAGCGGATATCTGGATCAGCCCCAGCATTTT. This gives the protein CASSGYLDQPQHF.

This clonotype appeared a few times. V is TRBV5-5 and J is TRBJ2-5, with D uncertain. The germline V and J ends were trimmed by 0 bases and 4 bases, with 10 bases remaining between them. The CDR3 is 14 residues long. Germline CDR1 and CDR2: SGHKS and YYEKEE (reference sequence). CDR3 in amino acids: CASSLASVAETQYF. CDR3 DNA: TGTGCCAGCAGCTTGGCGAGCGTGGCAGAGACCCAGTACTTC.